The rows below give T cell receptor beta chains drawn from one sample of a study of cytomegalovirus exposure and HLA in healthy donors. Measured with immunoSEQ multiplex PCR; TCRdb has only the in-frame clones, and not every one. Of 100,000 or so clones in the sample, 65% to 75% were seen once. The sequencing input was PBMCs. These receptors all come from a woman under 30 in good health and CMV-seropositive. Both conserved end residues are trimmed from each CDR3.

V	J	CDR3
TRBV30	TRBJ1-4	AWSGQVYPEKLF
TRBV6-4	TRBJ2-7	AIPTGLSSYEQY
TRBV19	TRBJ2-7	ASSIAASGRAYEQY
TRBV6-5	TRBJ1-1	ASSGRQGAGTEAF
TRBV28	TRBJ1-5	ASSLGTGSNQPQH
TRBV14	TRBJ1-1	ASRNRRSAEAF
TRBV10-3	TRBJ2-1	AISEGTSGRATGYNEQF
TRBV10-3	TRBJ2-2	AIGGTSGLPANTGELF
TRBV10-3	TRBJ2-1	AIMADSKQF
TRBV7-2	TRBJ1-5	ASSSRPGDPNQPQH
TRBV7-3	TRBJ2-6	ASSFGGIGANVLT
TRBV28	TRBJ1-1	ASSLVWDTEAF
TRBV7-9	TRBJ1-1	ASGSRAGNTEAF
TRBV6-7	TRBJ1-3	ASSYSIWGTRNTIY
TRBV30	TRBJ2-7	AWSSLAGPYEQY
TRBV6-1	TRBJ1-4	ASLFPGKLF
TRBV29-1	TRBJ1-2	SVVDRTGVFGYT
TRBV27	TRBJ2-2	ASSLEGGLTNTGELF
TRBV9	TRBJ2-1	ASSVGGREFYNEQF
TRBV4-2	TRBJ2-2	ASSQEATGELF
TRBV27	TRBJ2-7	ASSLSWQGLREQY
TRBV7-2	TRBJ2-1	ASSLARLASYNEQF
TRBV7-2	TRBJ1-2	ASSWAGDYGYT
TRBV27	TRBJ2-1	ASSLSLAHNEQF
TRBV2	TRBJ1-3	ASKSQATPGNTIY
TRBV29-1	TRBJ2-7	SVAGRAYEQY
TRBV4-1	TRBJ2-1	ASSQEGTSGSNEQF
TRBV27	TRBJ2-2	ASSDQWTSGNTGELF
TRBV4-3	TRBJ1-4	ASSHPGTTHEKLF
TRBV2	TRBJ2-7	ASRRTSGRSYEQY
TRBV13	TRBJ2-5	ASSLRNGETQY
TRBV19	TRBJ2-5	ASGQTQETQY
TRBV29-1	TRBJ2-1	SGDTSGAYNEQF
TRBV19	TRBJ1-2	ASSTLGRSYT
TRBV10-3	TRBJ2-1	ATRLAGGPLNEQF
TRBV6-1	TRBJ2-5	ASSNSGEGETQY
TRBV6-5	TRBJ2-7	ASLGGGTYEQY
TRBV5-4	TRBJ1-2	ASSLMRGDYGYT
TRBV12-5	TRBJ2-1	ASGFLAGGPIDEQF
TRBV2	TRBJ2-7	ASSEEGGEYEQY
TRBV5-1	TRBJ2-1	ASRPLAGGNNEQF
TRBV28	TRBJ2-7	ASSLVAGSYEQY
TRBV28	TRBJ2-7	ASSFAAGVWAGQY
TRBV5-6	TRBJ1-4	ASSGQGTEKLF
TRBV29-1	TRBJ2-7	SVDGVGSDEQY
TRBV7-9	TRBJ2-7	ASSRLMLAGEQY
TRBV9	TRBJ2-7	ASSVGTSGSREQY
TRBV7-6	TRBJ1-4	ASSCPTGAGF
TRBV11-2	TRBJ2-7	ASTQDGGGFSYEQY